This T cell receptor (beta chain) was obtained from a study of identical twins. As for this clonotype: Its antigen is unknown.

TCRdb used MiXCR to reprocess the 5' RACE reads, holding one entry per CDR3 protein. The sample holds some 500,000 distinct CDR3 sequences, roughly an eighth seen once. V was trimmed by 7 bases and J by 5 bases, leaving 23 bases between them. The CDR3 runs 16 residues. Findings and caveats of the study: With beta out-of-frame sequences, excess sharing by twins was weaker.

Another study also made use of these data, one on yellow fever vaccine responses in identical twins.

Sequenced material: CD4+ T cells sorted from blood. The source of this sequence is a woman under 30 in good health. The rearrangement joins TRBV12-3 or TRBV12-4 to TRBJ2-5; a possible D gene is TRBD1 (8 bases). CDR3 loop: CASIKGTGGGAETQYF. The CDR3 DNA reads TGTGCCAGCATCAAAGGAACAGGGGGGGGTGCGGAGACCCAGTACTTC.